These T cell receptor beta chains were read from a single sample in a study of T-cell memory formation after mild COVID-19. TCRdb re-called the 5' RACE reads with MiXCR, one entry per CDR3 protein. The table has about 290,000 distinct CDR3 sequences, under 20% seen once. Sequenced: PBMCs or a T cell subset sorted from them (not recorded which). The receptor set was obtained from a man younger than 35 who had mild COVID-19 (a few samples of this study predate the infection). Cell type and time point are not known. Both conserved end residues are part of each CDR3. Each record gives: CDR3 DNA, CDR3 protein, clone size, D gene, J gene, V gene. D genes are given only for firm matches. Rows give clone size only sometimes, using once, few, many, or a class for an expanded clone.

CDR3 DNA: TGTGCCAGCAGCCCCCGGGGGGCATACAATGAGCAGTTCTTC
CDR3 protein: CASSPRGAYNEQFF
clone size: few
D gene: -
J gene: TRBJ2-1
V gene: TRBV11-2

CDR3 DNA: TGTGCCAGCAGTGATTCGGGCCGCAGCTCCTACGAGCAGTACTTC
CDR3 protein: CASSDSGRSSYEQYF
clone size: -
D gene: -
J gene: TRBJ2-7
V gene: TRBV25-1

CDR3 DNA: TGTGCCAGCAGCTCCCCCGGGACAGGGGTAAAGACCCAGTACTTC
CDR3 protein: CASSSPGTGVKTQYF
clone size: few
D gene: TRBD1
J gene: TRBJ2-5
V gene: TRBV9

CDR3 DNA: TGCGCCAGCAGCTTGTATATGGAAGACACCATATATTTT
CDR3 protein: CASSLYMEDTIYF
clone size: -
D gene: -
J gene: TRBJ1-3
V gene: TRBV5-1

CDR3 DNA: TGCGCCAGCAGCCCACCCGACAGGAATTCACCCCTCCACTTT
CDR3 protein: CASSPPDRNSPLHF
clone size: few
D gene: -
J gene: TRBJ1-6
V gene: TRBV5-1

CDR3 DNA: TGTGCCAGCAGCTTGGGGTTGGCAGATACGCAGTATTTT
CDR3 protein: CASSLGLADTQYF
clone size: many
D gene: -
J gene: TRBJ2-3
V gene: TRBV5-5

CDR3 DNA: TGTGCCAGCAGTCCAGGATTCTCTGGAAACACCATATATTTT
CDR3 protein: CASSPGFSGNTIYF
clone size: -
D gene: -
J gene: TRBJ1-3
V gene: TRBV7-2

CDR3 DNA: TGTGCCAGCAGCCCACGGGTCAGCGGGGGAGAGTATTTT
CDR3 protein: CASSPRVSGGEYF
clone size: few
D gene: TRBD2
J gene: TRBJ2-3
V gene: TRBV7-2

CDR3 DNA: TGTGCCAGCAGTTTAGCGCGACACGTTGGGGATACGCAGTATTTT
CDR3 protein: CASSLARHVGDTQYF
clone size: -
D gene: -
J gene: TRBJ2-3
V gene: TRBV12-3/TRBV12-4

CDR3 DNA: TGTGCCAGCAGCTTCGGTGTCTCTGGAAACACCATATATTTT
CDR3 protein: CASSFGVSGNTIYF
clone size: few
D gene: -
J gene: TRBJ1-3
V gene: TRBV7-9

CDR3 DNA: TGTGCCAGCAGTTACTGGGACGGCTATGGCTACACCTTC
CDR3 protein: CASSYWDGYGYTF
clone size: -
D gene: -
J gene: TRBJ1-2
V gene: TRBV6-2/TRBV6-3

CDR3 DNA: TGTGCCAGCACCCGATCCCTACAGGGTTTGTCAGATACGCAGTATTTT
CDR3 protein: CASTRSLQGLSDTQYF
clone size: many
D gene: -
J gene: TRBJ2-3
V gene: TRBV7-2

CDR3 DNA: TGCGCCAGCAGCATGGGCCGAAATCAGCCCCAGCATTTT
CDR3 protein: CASSMGRNQPQHF
clone size: many
D gene: -
J gene: TRBJ1-5
V gene: TRBV5-1

CDR3 DNA: TGTGCCAGCAGTTACTCGATGGTCTCCTACGAGCAGTACTTC
CDR3 protein: CASSYSMVSYEQYF
clone size: -
D gene: -
J gene: TRBJ2-7
V gene: TRBV6-2/TRBV6-3

CDR3 DNA: TGCAGTGCGAACACCGGGACAGGGAGCGCAGATACGCAGTATTTT
CDR3 protein: CSANTGTGSADTQYF
clone size: -
D gene: TRBD1
J gene: TRBJ2-3
V gene: TRBV20-1

CDR3 DNA: TGTGCCAGCAGCTCTCAGGGTTCGATAAACTATGGCTACACCTTC
CDR3 protein: CASSSQGSINYGYTF
clone size: few
D gene: -
J gene: TRBJ1-2
V gene: TRBV7-2

CDR3 DNA: TGTGCCAGCAGTTACAGGCAGGGTTACGGTGAGCAGTTCTTC
CDR3 protein: CASSYRQGYGEQFF
clone size: -
D gene: -
J gene: TRBJ2-1
V gene: TRBV6-5